What follows is one T cell receptor beta chain and its context. This CDR3 has 15 amino acids. V was clipped by 7 bases and J by 0 bases, with 11 bases between them. Germline CDR1 and CDR2: SGHRS and YFSETQ. The data are from a study of shared clonotypes between healthy human individuals. The assay was carried out at the deep level. Measured with immunoSEQ multiplex PCR; TCRdb has only the in-frame clones, and not every one. This table holds about 710,000 clones, roughly 73% found once. This TCR was recovered from a woman in her thirties in good health. The rearrangement joins TRBV5-1 to TRBJ2-6; D could derive from TRBD1 or TRBD2 (5 bases each). Specimen: memory CD4+ T cells sorted from blood. Subset meaning: CD45RA-negative fraction. The CDR3 here is CASGDGPSGANVLTF. In nucleotides, the CDR3 is TGCGCCAGCGGGGACGGTCCCTCTGGGGCCAACGTCCTGACTTTC.